What follows are 11 T cell receptor beta chains derived from one specimen sequenced in a study of beta chain features in type 1 diabetes. Reverse transcribing all isolated RNA meant expressed TCRB transcripts were sequenced. TCRdb's table, derived via immunoSEQ multiplex PCR, lists solely in-frame clones and lacks some. The data show 350,000 to 450,000 clones, over 10% seen once. Findings and caveats of the study: TCRB CDR3 length was moderately but significantly reduced in all four CD4+ subsets of Type 1 diabetes patients.

Antigen specificity for these receptors is unknown. The specimen sequenced was naive CD4+ T cells from blood. These receptors were taken from a woman between 18 and 29 years old with type 1 diabetes.

This chain joins TRBV7-2 and TRBJ2-7; weak D call: TRBD1 (6 bases). The germline CDR1 and CDR2 sequences are SGHTA and FQGNSA. The CDR3 covers 12 residues. Between the trimmed V and J ends, which lost 8 bases and 5 bases, there was a span of 13 bases. In DNA, the CDR3 is TGTGCCAGCGCGAGTGGGGGCCACGAGCAGTACTTC. Its protein is CASASGGHEQYF.

This chain joins TRBV25-1 and TRBJ1-2, with D possibly being TRBD1 (5 bases). Germline V gene lookup returns CDR1 MGHDK and CDR2 SYGVNS. With 4 bases removed from V and 4 bases from J, the gap between germline ends came to 19 bases. The CDR3 runs 16 residues. CDR3 region: CASSVPGGTEGYGYTF. As DNA, the CDR3 is TGTGCCAGCAGTGTCCCCGGAGGGACTGAAGGCTATGGCTACACCTTC.

The chain links TRBV7-9 to TRBJ1-5; the D gene is possibly TRBD1 (5 bases). There are 11 residues in the CDR3. Trimming cost V 5 bases and J 11 bases, with 10 bases left between them. In germline, CDR1 is SEHNR, CDR2 FQNEAQ (reference sequence). The CDR3 is CASSRGSTQHF. CDR3 nucleotide sequence: TGTGCCAGCAGCCGGGGGTCCACCCAGCATTTT. The variable domain in full, completed from reference TRBV7-9 and TRBJ1-5, reads DTGVSQNPRHKITKRGQNVTFRCDPISEHNRLYWYRQTLGQGPEFLTYFQNEAQLEKSRLLSDRFSAERPKGSFSTLEIQRTEQGDSAMYLCASSRGSTQHFGDGTRLSIL.

This clone came up a few times. The chain joins TRBV5-1 to TRBJ1-1; D is uncertain. Germline CDR1 SGHRS, CDR2 YFSETQ. The CDR3 consists of 13 residues. V dropped 1 base and J dropped 3 bases, with 7 bases sitting between them. CDR3 nucleotides: TGCGCCAGCAGCTTGTACGGGGACACTGAAGCTTTCTTT. Amino acids: CASSLYGDTEAFF.

This clone was observed a few times. This chain connects TRBV5-1 to TRBJ1-1, with D perhaps TRBD1 (6 bases). Trimming left V 0 bases short and J 0 bases short, with 9 bases between. CDR3 length equals 15 residues. From germline, CDR1 is SGHRS and CDR2 YFSETQ. This CDR3 is CASSLVGDMNTEAFF. The CDR3 DNA follows: TGCGCCAGCAGCTTGGTTGGGGACATGAACACTGAAGCTTTCTTT.

The sample holds a few counts of this clone. The V gene is TRBV11-2, the J gene TRBJ2-1; perhaps TRBD1 as D (6 bases). The CDR3 contains 14 residues. Trimming cost V 8 bases and J 7 bases, with 18 bases left between them. CDR1 SGHAT and CDR2 FQNNGV come from the germline V gene. CDR3 region: CASGLPGDVNEQFF. The CDR3 DNA is TGTGCCAGCGGGCTCCCAGGGGATGTTAATGAGCAGTTCTTC.

In this sample, this clone turned up a few times. This sample includes further DNA sequences coding for the same CDR3. This chain joins TRBV11-2 and TRBJ2-3; D uncertain. CDR1 and CDR2 from the germline V gene are SGHAT and FQNNGV. The CDR3 consists of 12 residues. Trimming shortened V by 4 bases and J by 3 bases, and 5 bases separated the two germline ends. In DNA form, the CDR3 reads TGTGCCAGCAGCTCCAATACAGATACGCAGTATTTT. Its protein product is CASSSNTDTQYF.

This CDR3 reads CASSDSRWGRHTEAFF. The DNA of the CDR3 is TGTGCCAGCAGTGATTCCCGGTGGGGGCGGCACACTGAAGCTTTCTTT. This chain joins TRBV25-1 and TRBJ1-1, with a tentative D call TRBD1 (6 bases). The CDR3 runs 16 residues. In germline, CDR1 is MGHDK, CDR2 SYGVNS. Trimming pared 3 bases from V and 3 bases from J, leaving 17 bases between.

The rearrangement uses TRBV5-4 and TRBJ2-7; D unclear. This CDR3 contains 14 residues. Looked up from germline, CDR1 is SGHNT and CDR2 is YYREEE (reference sequence). V gave up 0 bases and J gave up 0 bases, with 7 bases separating them. The CDR3 nucleotides read TGTGCCAGCAGCTTGGATTACGGCTCCTACGAGCAGTACTTC. It codes for CASSLDYGSYEQYF.

J is TRBJ2-3 and V is TRBV7-8, with 8 bases that match TRBD1. V shed 3 bases and J 2 bases; nucleotides not matched to a gene: 7. The length of the CDR3 is 16 residues. Germline loops: CDR1 SGHVS, CDR2 FQNEAQ. The CDR3 DNA sequence: TGTGCCAGCAGCTTTTCCAGGGGGCGCCCCACAGATACGCAGTATTTT. This gives the protein CASSFSRGRPTDTQYF. The full variable domain, completed using reference TRBV7-8 and TRBJ2-3, is GAGVSQSPRYKVAKRGQDVALRCDPISGHVSLFWYQQALGQGPEFLTYFQNEAQLDKSGLPSDRFFAERPEGSVSTLKIQRTQQEDSAVYLCASSFSRGRPTDTQYFGPGTRLTVL.

This clone was recorded a few times. The rearrangement joins TRBV9 to TRBJ2-4; TRBD2 matches 11 bases. This CDR3 spans 21 amino acids. Losses at the gene ends were 4 bases for V and 7 bases for J; bases not matched to a gene: 25. Germline V gives CDR1 SGDLS, CDR2 YYNGEE. For the CDR3, the DNA is TGTGCCAGCAGCATAGGGTTGTTGGGCAGGGATCTAGCGGGAGGAGAGAACATTCAGTACTTC. Its protein is CASSIGLLGRDLAGGENIQYF.